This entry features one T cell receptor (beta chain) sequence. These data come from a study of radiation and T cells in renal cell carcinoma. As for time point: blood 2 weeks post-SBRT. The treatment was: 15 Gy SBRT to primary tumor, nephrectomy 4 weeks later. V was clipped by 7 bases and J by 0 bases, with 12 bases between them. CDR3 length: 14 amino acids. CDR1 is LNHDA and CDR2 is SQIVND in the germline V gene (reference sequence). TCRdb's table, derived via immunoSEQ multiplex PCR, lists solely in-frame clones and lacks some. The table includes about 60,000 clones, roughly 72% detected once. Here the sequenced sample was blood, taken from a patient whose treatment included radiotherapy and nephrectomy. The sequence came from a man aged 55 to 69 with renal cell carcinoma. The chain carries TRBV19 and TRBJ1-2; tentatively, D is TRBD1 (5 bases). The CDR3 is CASIRDAANYGYTF. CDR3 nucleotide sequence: TGTGCCAGTATCCGGGACGCTGCTAACTATGGCTACACCTTC.